The clone carrying this T cell receptor beta chain showed up many times. Its antigen is unidentified. V lost 5 bases, J lost 4 bases, and 16 bases lay in between. CDR3 length equals 15 residues. Looked up from germline, CDR1 is SGHRS and CDR2 is YFSETQ. The data stem from a study of T cells in Graves' hyperthyroidism and ophthalmopathy. TCR beta CDR3 region amplification was performed from RNA transcripts. The HTBI set primed first-round TCR CDR3 RT-PCR. From the multiplex PCR reads, TCRdb called clonotypes with MiXCR, one entry per CDR3 protein. The sample lists approximately 400,000 distinct CDR3 sequences; roughly 14% were seen once. Broader study findings: A model using 13 V-J features told ophthalmopathy apart from stable hyperthyroidism. Appearing also in blood were most of the thyroid clonotypes expanded above 0.001.

The source is a woman under 30 with Graves' hyperthyroidism. The V gene is TRBV5-1, the J gene TRBJ2-1, with TRBD2 as a possible D gene (5 bases). Material for sequencing was blood. The DNA of the CDR3 is TGCGCCAGCAGGTCAGCGCCTAGCCGATACAATGAGCAGTTCTTC. This codes for CASRSAPSRYNEQFF.